The 9 T cell receptor beta chains below all came from one sample that was sequenced in a study of shared clonotypes between healthy human individuals. Sequenced by immunoSEQ multiplex PCR; TCRdb stores in-frame clones only, minus some. The profile shows under 2.5 million clones, 85% to 95% of them singletons. The source material was naive CD4+ T cells from PBMCs. Sample subset: CD45RA+ positively selected. The origin of the receptors is a young man in good health. Some clones in this sample may be carry-over from other donors' samples.

This clone came up once. The V call is TRBV4-1, the J call TRBJ2-5; TRBD1 is a possible D gene (6 bases). Germline CDR1 and CDR2: MGHRA and YSYEKL. The V gene lost 4 bases and the J gene lost 5 bases, with 17 bases spanning the gap. The CDR3 runs to 15 residues. The DNA of the CDR3 is TGCGCCAGCAGCCGACAAAGGACAGTTCAGGAGACCCAGTACTTC. Its protein is CASSRQRTVQETQYF.

A note on this clone: The same CDR3 also results from other DNA sequences found in this sample. The chain recombines TRBV7-9 with TRBJ2-7; D unresolved. The CDR3 has 12 residues. In germline, CDR1 is SEHNR, CDR2 FQNEAQ (reference sequence). Deletions cut 5 bases from V and 2 bases from J, with 7 bases between. CDR3 region: CASSPGPYEQYF. CDR3 coding DNA: TGTGCCAGCAGCCCCGGTCCCTACGAGCAGTACTTC. Full variable domain (outside the CDR3, taken from reference TRBV7-9 and TRBJ2-7): DTGVSQNPRHKITKRGQNVTFRCDPISEHNRLYWYRQTLGQGPEFLTYFQNEAQLEKSRLLSDRFSAERPKGSFSTLEIQRTEQGDSAMYLCASSPGPYEQYFGPGTRLTVT.

The genes are TRBV13 and TRBJ1-2; 7 bases match TRBD1. Germline lookup yields CDR1 PRHDT and CDR2 FYEKMQ (reference sequence). With V trimmed by 5 bases and J by 3 bases, 12 bases remained unmatched. The CDR3 is 16 amino acids. The CDR3 DNA follows: TGTGCCAGCAGCCGGGACCACCGGGACAGCCACTATGGCTACACCTTC. It yields the protein CASSRDHRDSHYGYTF.

The CDR3 nucleotides read TGTGCCAGCAGGGGCCTCGGTACTAGTAATATCCCAATGACCCAGTACTTC. Protein sequence: CASRGLGTSNIPMTQYF. The chain joins TRBV2 to TRBJ2-5, with TRBD2 as a possible D gene (5 bases). The CDR3 loop spans 17 amino acids. Germline assignment: CDR1 SNHLY and CDR2 FYNNEI. Trimming stripped 6 bases from V and 7 bases from J, with 27 bases between.

The chain joins TRBV28 to TRBJ2-7, with D perhaps TRBD2 (5 bases). This CDR3 is 13 amino acids long. Trimming took 6 bases from V and 2 from J, leaving 11 bases between them. In germline, CDR1 is MDHEN, CDR2 SYDVKM. The CDR3 DNA follows: TGTGCCAGCAGGCGCGGGCCTACCTACGAGCAGTACTTC. As protein: CASRRGPTYEQYF.

On this clone: At the DNA level, this CDR3 is encoded by other sequences in the same sample as well. The J gene is TRBJ2-2, the V gene TRBV5-1, with 10 bases lining up with TRBD2. The ends lost 2 bases at V and 4 bases at J; junction bases unmatched: 5. The V gene's germline CDR1 is SGHRS and CDR2 YFSETQ. This CDR3 region has 16 residues. The CDR3 sequence: CASSFLAGDSTGELFF. DNA for the CDR3: TGCGCCAGCAGCTTCCTAGCGGGAGACTCCACCGGGGAGCTGTTTTTT.

Only one count was recorded for this clone. The chain recombines TRBV5-4 with TRBJ1-2; no clear D. CDR3 size: 14 residues. Trimming left V 0 bases short and J 8 bases short, with 14 bases between. Germline V gene sequence: CDR1 SGHNT, CDR2 YYREEE (reference sequence). The CDR3 region is CASSLAISVGGYTF. The CDR3 DNA is TGTGCCAGCAGCTTGGCCATATCCGTGGGGGGCTACACCTTC.

In this sample, this clone turned up a few times. The chain links TRBV28 to TRBJ1-2; the D is unclear. V lost 2 bases, J lost 6 bases, and 13 bases lay in between. CDR3 length equals 14 residues. CDR1 and CDR2 from the germline V gene are MDHEN and SYDVKM. The CDR3 reads CASSLGWAWDGYTF. The DNA of the CDR3 is TGTGCCAGCAGTTTAGGGTGGGCGTGGGATGGCTACACCTTC.

The gene calls are TRBV5-6 and TRBJ1-6; the D gene is possibly TRBD1 (5 bases). Germline assignment: CDR1 SGHDT and CDR2 YYEEEE. This CDR3 has 12 residues. V was shortened by 2 bases and J by 10 bases, with 7 bases between the two germline ends. The CDR3 nucleotides are TGTGCCAGCAGCTTAGGGGTGTCACCCCTCCACTTT. Protein sequence: CASSLGVSPLHF. The entire variable domain, with the rest obtained from reference TRBV5-6 and TRBJ1-6, is as follows: DAGVTQSPTHLIKTRGQQVTLRCSPKSGHDTVSWYQQALGQGPQFIFQYYEEEERQRGNFPDRFSGHQFPNYSSELNVNALLLGDSALYLCASSLGVSPLHFGNGTRLTVT.